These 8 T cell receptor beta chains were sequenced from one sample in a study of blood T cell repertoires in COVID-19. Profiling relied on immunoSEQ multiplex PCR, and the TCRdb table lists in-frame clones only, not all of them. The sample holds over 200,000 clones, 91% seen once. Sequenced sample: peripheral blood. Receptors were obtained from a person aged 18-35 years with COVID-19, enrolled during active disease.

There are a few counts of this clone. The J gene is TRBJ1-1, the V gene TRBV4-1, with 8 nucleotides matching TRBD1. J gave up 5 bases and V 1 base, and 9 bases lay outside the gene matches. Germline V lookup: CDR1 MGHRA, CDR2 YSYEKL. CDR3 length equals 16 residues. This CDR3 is CASSQGRQGIATEAFF. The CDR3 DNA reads TGCGCCAGCAGCCAAGGAAGACAGGGGATTGCAACTGAAGCTTTCTTT.

CDR3 in amino acids: CASSQDPGIQPQHF. CDR3 nucleotide sequence: TGCGCCAGCAGCCAGGACCCAGGGATTCAGCCCCAGCATTTT. This chain connects TRBV4-3 to TRBJ1-5; TRBD1 is a possible D gene (5 bases). The germline V and J ends were trimmed by 3 bases and 6 bases, with 12 bases remaining between them. CDR3 length: 14 amino acids. CDR1 is LGHNA and CDR2 is YSLEER in the germline V gene.

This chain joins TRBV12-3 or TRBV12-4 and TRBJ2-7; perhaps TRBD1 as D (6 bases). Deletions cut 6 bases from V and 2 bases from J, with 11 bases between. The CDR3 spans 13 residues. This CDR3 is CASSQGTPYEQYF. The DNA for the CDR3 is TGTGCCAGCAGCCAGGGGACCCCCTACGAGCAGTACTTC.

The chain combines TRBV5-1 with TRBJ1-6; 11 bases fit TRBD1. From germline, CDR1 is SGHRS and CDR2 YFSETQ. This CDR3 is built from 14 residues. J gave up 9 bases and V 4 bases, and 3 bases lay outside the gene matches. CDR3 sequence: CASSPGQGGSPLHF. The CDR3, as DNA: TGCGCCAGCAGCCCGGGACAGGGGGGTTCACCCCTCCACTTT. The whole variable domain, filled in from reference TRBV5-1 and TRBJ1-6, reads KAGVTQTPRYLIKTRGQQVTLSCSPISGHRSVSWYQQTPGQGLQFLFEYFSETQRNKGNFPGRFSGRQFSNSRSEMNVSTLELGDSALYLCASSPGQGGSPLHFGNGTRLTVT.

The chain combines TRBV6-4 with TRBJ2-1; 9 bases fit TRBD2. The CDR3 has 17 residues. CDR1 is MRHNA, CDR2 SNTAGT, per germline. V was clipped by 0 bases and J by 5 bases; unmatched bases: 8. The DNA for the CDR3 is TGTGCCAGCAGTGACTCGATGTTAGCGGGAGACCACAATGAGCAGTTCTTC. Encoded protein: CASSDSMLAGDHNEQFF.

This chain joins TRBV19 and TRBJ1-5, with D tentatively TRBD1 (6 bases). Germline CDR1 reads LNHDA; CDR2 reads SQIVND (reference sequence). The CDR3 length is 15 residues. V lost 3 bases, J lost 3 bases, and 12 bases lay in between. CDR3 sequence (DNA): TGTGCCAGTAGTATCTCCGGACAGCTCAATCAGCCCCAGCATTTT. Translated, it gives CASSISGQLNQPQHF. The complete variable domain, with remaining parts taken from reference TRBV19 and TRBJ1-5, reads DGGITQSPKYLFRKEGQNVTLSCEQNLNHDAMYWYRQDPGQGLRLIYYSQIVNDFQKGDIAEGYSVSREKKESFPLTVTSAQKNPTAFYLCASSISGQLNQPQHFGDGTRLSIL.

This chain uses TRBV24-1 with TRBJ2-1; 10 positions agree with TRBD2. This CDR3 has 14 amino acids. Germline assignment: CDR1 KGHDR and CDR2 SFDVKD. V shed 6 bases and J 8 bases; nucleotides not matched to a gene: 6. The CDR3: CATSNSGRPDEQFF. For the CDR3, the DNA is TGTGCCACCAGTAATAGCGGGAGGCCCGATGAGCAGTTCTTC.

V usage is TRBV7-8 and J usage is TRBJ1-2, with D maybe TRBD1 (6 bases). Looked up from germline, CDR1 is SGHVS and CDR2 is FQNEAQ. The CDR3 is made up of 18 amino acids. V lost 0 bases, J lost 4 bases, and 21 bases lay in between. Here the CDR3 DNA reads TGTGCCAGCAGCTTAGCTCTCGGGGGGGCTCTCATTCCCTATGGCTACACCTTC. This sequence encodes CASSLALGGALIPYGYTF. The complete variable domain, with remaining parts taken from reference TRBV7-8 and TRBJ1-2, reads GAGVSQSPRYKVAKRGQDVALRCDPISGHVSLFWYQQALGQGPEFLTYFQNEAQLDKSGLPSDRFFAERPEGSVSTLKIQRTQQEDSAVYLCASSLALGGALIPYGYTFGSGTRLTVV.